Listed here are 23 T cell receptor beta chains from one sample, sequenced in a study of cytomegalovirus exposure and HLA in healthy donors. The repertoire was sequenced with immunoSEQ multiplex PCR; TCRdb's copy has only in-frame clones and lacks some. This repertoire shows approximately 180,000 clones, about 83% found once; its top ten account for around 1.6%. The specimen sequenced was PBMCs. The receptors were sampled from a woman under 30 in good health and CMV-seronegative.

This chain uses TRBV4-1 with TRBJ2-2, with D perhaps TRBD2 (5 bases). The CDR3 length is 16 residues. V dropped 1 base and J dropped 5 bases, with 14 bases sitting between them. The germline gives CDR1 MGHRA, CDR2 YSYEKL. CDR3 sequence: CASSQVIGLPTGELFF. The CDR3 DNA follows: TGCGCCAGCAGCCAAGTCATAGGACTTCCAACCGGGGAGCTGTTTTTT.

DNA of the CDR3: TGCGCCAGCAGCTATAGCGGGGGAGGCACAGATACGCAGTATTTT. It is translated as CASSYSGGGTDTQYF. This chain joins TRBV5-1 and TRBJ2-3; 9 bases are a match to TRBD2. Germline loops: CDR1 SGHRS, CDR2 YFSETQ. This CDR3 has 15 amino acids. After removal of 3 bases from V and 1 base from J, the junction contained 3 bases not matched to a gene.

The chain couples TRBV7-9 to TRBJ1-1, with 8 bases aligning to TRBD1. Per the germline V gene, CDR1 is SEHNR and CDR2 is FQNEAQ (reference sequence). With 5 bases clipped from V and 7 bases from J, the junction kept 6 bases outside the gene matches. CDR3 length equals 13 residues. This CDR3 is CASSPGQGGEAFF. In DNA form, the CDR3 reads TGTGCCAGCAGCCCCGGACAGGGTGGTGAAGCTTTCTTT.

The chain uses TRBV14 and TRBJ2-7, with 7 bases matching TRBD1. Germline V gives CDR1 SGHDN, CDR2 FVKESK. The CDR3 runs to 15 residues. V lost 0 bases to trimming and J lost 1 base; unmatched junction nucleotides: 3. CDR3 amino acids: CASSQDTTGSYEQYF. The CDR3 bases are TGTGCCAGCAGCCAAGATACGACAGGGTCCTACGAGCAGTACTTC.

This clone was found a few times. This chain uses TRBV2 with TRBJ1-6; 10 bases match TRBD1. With V trimmed by 11 bases and J by 7 bases, 5 bases remained unmatched. CDR1 and CDR2 from the germline V gene are SNHLY and FYNNEI. The CDR3 sequence is 13 residues long. The CDR3 sequence is CAGGQGINSPLHF. The CDR3, as DNA: TGTGCCGGGGGACAGGGGATAAATTCACCCCTCCACTTT.

The rearrangement joins TRBV6-1 to TRBJ1-1, with 10 bases fitting TRBD1. V lost 5 bases and J lost 5; bases outside the gene matches: 8. This CDR3 has 15 amino acids. Germline lookup yields CDR1 MNHNS and CDR2 SASEGT. Here the CDR3 reads CASSFTGTGATEAFF. In DNA form, the CDR3 reads TGTGCCAGCAGTTTTACCGGGACAGGGGCAACTGAAGCTTTCTTT.

The chain employs TRBV4-1 and TRBJ2-3; D not certain. The germline CDR1 and CDR2 sequences are MGHRA and YSYEKL. The ends were cut back, 4 bases at V and 2 bases at J, with 19 bases in the middle. This CDR3 is 17 amino acids long. The CDR3 DNA reads as TGCGCCAGCAGCCCCGGTCGCTTGATCGAGGCCACAGATACGCAGTATTTT. It yields the protein CASSPGRLIEATDTQYF.

This chain links TRBV11-2 with TRBJ2-7, with D possibly matching TRBD1 (6 bases). Per germline, CDR1 SGHAT and CDR2 FQNNGV. Trimming stripped 3 bases from V and 2 bases from J, with 17 bases between. This CDR3 has 16 residues. The CDR3 sequence: CASSFYTGTRTYEQYF. Here the CDR3 DNA reads TGTGCCAGCAGCTTCTACACCGGGACACGAACCTACGAGCAGTACTTC.

The chain is built from TRBV15 and TRBJ2-7, with D unclear. The CDR3 extends over 16 amino acids. V was pared by 0 bases and J by 2 bases, with 14 bases between. Per the germline V gene, CDR1 is LNHNV and CDR2 is YYDKDF (reference sequence). Here the CDR3 DNA reads TGTGCCACCAGCAGAGAAATAACTTCACTTACCTACGAGCAGTACTTC. It yields the protein CATSREITSLTYEQYF.

This rearrangement joins TRBV11-3 to TRBJ2-2, with a possible D match to TRBD2 (6 bases). The CDR3 is made up of 16 amino acids. V was clipped by 1 base and J by 1 base, with 10 bases between them. From germline, CDR1 is SGHNT and CDR2 YENEEA. This CDR3 is CASSLVGGGNTGELFF. In nucleotides, the CDR3 is TGTGCCAGCAGCTTAGTGGGAGGAGGGAACACCGGGGAGCTGTTTTTT. Combining the CDR3 with reference TRBV11-3 and TRBJ2-2 gives the whole variable domain EAGVVQSPRYKIIEKKQPVAFWCNPISGHNTLYWYLQNLGQGPELLIRYENEEAVDDSQLPKDRFSAERLKGVDSTLKIQPAELGDSAVYLCASSLVGGGNTGELFFGEGSRLTVL.

This clone was counted between two and nine times. Other DNA sequences within the sample encode an identical CDR3. The chain carries TRBV27 and TRBJ2-7; 7 nucleotides match TRBD1. Germline V CDR1 and CDR2: MNHEY, SMNVEV (reference sequence). The CDR3 runs 14 residues. The ends lost 0 bases at V and 4 bases at J; junction bases unmatched: 3. The DNA for the CDR3 is TGTGCCAGCAGTTTATCGCGCAGGGGGTACGAGCAGTACTTC. Residues: CASSLSRRGYEQYF.

This chain links TRBV27 with TRBJ2-1; 9 bases fit TRBD2. V lost 6 bases and J lost 4; bases outside the gene matches: 7. The CDR3 has 15 amino acids. Germline CDR1 is MNHEY and CDR2 is SMNVEV (reference sequence). The CDR3 region is CASSPPTSGYNEQFF. Here the CDR3 DNA reads TGTGCCAGCAGCCCCCCAACTAGCGGGTACAATGAGCAGTTCTTC.

The CDR3 here is CASSEARGIGGGYTF. The CDR3 region has the DNA TGTGCCAGCAGTGAAGCGCGGGGGATCGGAGGGGGCTACACCTTC. The rearrangement uses TRBV6-1 and TRBJ1-2; the D gene is possibly TRBD1 (5 bases). Per the germline V gene, CDR1 is MNHNS and CDR2 is SASEGT. V was pared by 0 bases and J by 8 bases, with 16 bases between. The length of the CDR3 is 15 residues.

V is TRBV5-6 and J is TRBJ1-1; D unresolved. Germline V CDR1 and CDR2: SGHDT, YYEEEE. The V gene lost 4 bases and the J gene lost 4 bases, with 11 bases spanning the gap. There are 13 residues in the CDR3. CDR3 sequence: CASSQGDGTEAFF. In DNA, the CDR3 is TGTGCCAGCAGCCAAGGAGATGGCACTGAAGCTTTCTTT.

About this clone: This CDR3 is also generated by other DNA sequences in the sample. The V gene is TRBV5-1, the J gene TRBJ2-3; D is unresolved. The germline V gene has CDR1 SGHRS and CDR2 YFSETQ. The CDR3 runs to 11 residues. Trimming took off 1 base at V and 6 bases at J, with 3 bases between the two ends. The CDR3 region is CASSLRDTQYF. DNA for the CDR3: TGCGCCAGCAGCTTGCGGGATACGCAGTATTTT.

The chain employs TRBV29-1 and TRBJ1-3; D ambiguous. The CDR3 sequence is 11 residues long. V shed 6 bases and J shed 4 bases, with 7 bases lying between them. The germline V gene has CDR1 SQVTM and CDR2 ANQGSEA. CDR3 DNA sequence: TGCAGCGTCGACTGGGGAAACACCATATATTTT. Amino acids: CSVDWGNTIYF. The full variable domain, its missing parts supplied by reference TRBV29-1 and TRBJ1-3, is SAVISQKPSRDICQRGTSLTIQCQVDSQVTMMFWYRQQPGQSLTLIATANQGSEATYESGFVIDKFPISRPNLTFSTLTVSNMSPEDSSIYLCSVDWGNTIYFGEGSWLTVV.

The V and J genes are TRBV29-1 and TRBJ1-2, with 10 bases that match TRBD1. Germline V CDR1 and CDR2: SQVTM, ANQGSEA. This CDR3 is built from 13 residues. V lost 4 bases to trimming and J lost 7 bases; unmatched junction nucleotides: 6. The CDR3 protein is CSVGTGGRFGYTF. The CDR3 DNA sequence: TGCAGCGTTGGGACAGGGGGGAGGTTTGGCTACACCTTC.

The rearrangement uses TRBV7-6 and TRBJ2-3; 9 bases match TRBD2. This CDR3 spans 15 amino acids. Trimming removed 4 bases from V and 6 bases from J; junction bases left unmatched: 8. Per the germline V gene, CDR1 is SGHVS and CDR2 is FNYEAQ. Here the CDR3 reads CASSSLAGEADTQYF. The CDR3 DNA follows: TGTGCCAGCAGCTCCTTAGCGGGAGAAGCTGATACGCAGTATTTT.

This chain joins TRBV29-1 and TRBJ2-5, with 12 bases aligning to TRBD2. The CDR3 covers 17 residues. Germline trimming cut 8 bases from V and 5 bases from J; bases unmatched to any gene: 18. Germline-derived CDR1 and CDR2 are SQVTM and ANQGSEA. The CDR3 nucleotides are TGCAGCTCCAACCAGAGACTAGCGGGAGCCTGGGGGGAGACCCAGTACTTC. Its protein is CSSNQRLAGAWGETQYF.

The gene calls are TRBV7-2 and TRBJ2-1, with D perhaps TRBD2 (5 bases). V lost 5 bases and J 3 bases, leaving 14 bases between the germline ends. Germline CDR1 and CDR2: SGHTA and FQGNSA. This CDR3 is built from 15 residues. The CDR3 bases are TGTGCCAGCAGCCCGGGGTCTAGCTTCTACAATGAGCAGTTCTTC. Protein: CASSPGSSFYNEQFF. The entire variable domain, with the rest obtained from reference TRBV7-2 and TRBJ2-1, is as follows: GAGVSQSPSNKVTEKGKDVELRCDPISGHTALYWYRQSLGQGLEFLIYFQGNSAPDKSGLPSDRFSAERTGGSVSTLTIQRTQQEDSAVYLCASSPGSSFYNEQFFGPGTRLTVL.

The chain uses TRBV4-2 and TRBJ1-2; 8 bases map to TRBD1. The CDR3 is 14 amino acids. With V trimmed by 3 bases and J by 6 bases, 6 bases remained unmatched. Germline-derived CDR1 and CDR2 are LGHNA and YNFKEQ. In DNA form, the CDR3 reads TGTGCCAGCAGCCAGGCGAGGACAGGGAATGGCTACACCTTC. Residues: CASSQARTGNGYTF.

This clone was found once. This rearrangement joins TRBV30 to TRBJ2-1; the D gene is possibly TRBD1 (7 bases). Germline lookup yields CDR1 GTSNPN and CDR2 SVGIG (reference sequence). The V end lost 3 bases, the J end lost 5 bases, and 14 bases lay between the germline ends. The CDR3 is 14 amino acids. The CDR3 nucleotides are TGTGCCTGGAGGTCAGGGGGGCAAGACAATGAGCAGTTCTTC. As protein: CAWRSGGQDNEQFF.

The V gene is TRBV5-1, the J gene TRBJ2-5; D ambiguous. The germline V gene encodes CDR1 SGHRS and CDR2 YFSETQ. This CDR3 comprises 12 residues. V was clipped by 4 bases and J by 2 bases, with 6 bases between them. CDR3 nucleotides: TGCGCCAGCAGCATGACTCAAGAGACCCAGTACTTC. It codes for CASSMTQETQYF.